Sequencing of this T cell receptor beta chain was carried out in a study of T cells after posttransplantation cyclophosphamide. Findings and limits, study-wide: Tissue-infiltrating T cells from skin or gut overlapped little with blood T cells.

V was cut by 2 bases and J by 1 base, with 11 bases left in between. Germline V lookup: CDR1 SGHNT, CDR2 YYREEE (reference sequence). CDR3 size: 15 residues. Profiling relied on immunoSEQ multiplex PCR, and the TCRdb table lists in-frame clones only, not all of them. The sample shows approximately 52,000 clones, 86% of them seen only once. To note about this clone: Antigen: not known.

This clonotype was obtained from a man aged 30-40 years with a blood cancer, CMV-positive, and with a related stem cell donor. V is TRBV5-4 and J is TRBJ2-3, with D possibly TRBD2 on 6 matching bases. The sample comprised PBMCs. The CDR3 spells CASSFRESGTDTQYF. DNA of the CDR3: TGTGCCAGCAGCTTTCGGGAGTCGGGCACAGATACGCAGTATTTT.